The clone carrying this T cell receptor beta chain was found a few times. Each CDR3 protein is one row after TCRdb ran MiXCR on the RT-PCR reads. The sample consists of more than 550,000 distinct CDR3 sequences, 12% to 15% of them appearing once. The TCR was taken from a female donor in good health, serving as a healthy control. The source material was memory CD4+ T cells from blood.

CDR3 coding DNA: TGTGCCAGCCAAAGCGACAGGGGTGGAGATACGCAGTATTTT. It specifies CASQSDRGGDTQYF. J is TRBJ2-3 and V is TRBV27; the match to TRBD1 covers 8 bases. Looked up from germline, CDR1 is MNHEY and CDR2 is SMNVEV (reference sequence). This CDR3 comprises 14 residues. J gave up 5 bases and V 8 bases, and 9 bases lay outside the gene matches.